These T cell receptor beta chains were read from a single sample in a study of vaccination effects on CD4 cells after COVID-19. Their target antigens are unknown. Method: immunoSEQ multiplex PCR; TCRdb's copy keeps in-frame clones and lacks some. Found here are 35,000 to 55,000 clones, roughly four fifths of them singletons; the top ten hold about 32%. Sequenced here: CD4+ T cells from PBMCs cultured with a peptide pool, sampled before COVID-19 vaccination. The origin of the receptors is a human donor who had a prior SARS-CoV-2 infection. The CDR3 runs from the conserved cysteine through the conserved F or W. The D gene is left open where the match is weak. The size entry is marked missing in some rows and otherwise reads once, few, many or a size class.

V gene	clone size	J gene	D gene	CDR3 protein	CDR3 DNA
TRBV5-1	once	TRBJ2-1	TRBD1	CASTPGTGFINEQFF	TGCGCCAGCACCCCCGGGACAGGGTTTATCAATGAGCAGTTCTTC
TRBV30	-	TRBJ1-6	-	CACSEGHNSPLHF	TGTGCCTGCAGTGAGGGGCATAATTCACCCCTCCACTTT
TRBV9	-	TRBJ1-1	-	CASRSLPGRGDTEAFF	TGTGCCAGCAGGAGTCTCCCCGGACGGGGGGACACTGAAGCTTTCTTT
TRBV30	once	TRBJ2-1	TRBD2	CAWSLAGGLTYNEQFF	TGTGCCTGGTCCCTAGCGGGAGGTCTGACCTACAATGAGCAGTTCTTC
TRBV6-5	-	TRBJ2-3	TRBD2	CASRTSGVRDTQYF	TGTGCCAGCCGAACTAGCGGGGTTCGGGATACGCAGTATTTT
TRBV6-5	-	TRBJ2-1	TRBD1	CASTRQGPGQFF	TGTGCCAGCACCCGACAGGGACCAGGGCAGTTCTTC
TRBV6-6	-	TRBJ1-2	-	CASSEGHPNYGYTF	TGTGCCAGCAGCGAGGGACACCCAAACTATGGCTACACCTTC
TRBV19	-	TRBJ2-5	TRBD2	CASSIDRGGEYQETQYF	TGTGCCAGTAGTATCGACCGGGGGGGGGAGTACCAAGAGACCCAGTACTTC
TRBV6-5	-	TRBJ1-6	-	CASDDNPGDSPLHF	TGTGCCAGCGATGACAACCCCGGTGATTCACCCCTCCACTTT
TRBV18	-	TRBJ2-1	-	CASSPFQSSSYNEQFF	TGTGCCAGCTCACCCTTCCAAAGTAGCTCCTACAATGAGCAGTTCTTC
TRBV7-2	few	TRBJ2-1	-	CASSLAGVGEQFF	TGTGCCAGCAGCTTAGCGGGAGTTGGTGAGCAGTTCTTC
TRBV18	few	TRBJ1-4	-	CASSPALPGVRDEKLFF	TGTGCCAGCTCACCAGCTCTACCAGGGGTGAGAGATGAAAAACTGTTTTTT
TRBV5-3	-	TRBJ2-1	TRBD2	CARSSEREAYNEQFF	TGTGCCAGAAGCTCGGAGCGGGAGGCCTACAATGAGCAGTTCTTC
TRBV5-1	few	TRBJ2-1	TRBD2	CASSVFSGAPDNEQFF	TGCGCCAGCAGCGTATTTAGCGGGGCACCTGACAATGAGCAGTTCTTC
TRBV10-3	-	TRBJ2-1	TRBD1	CAISSGTGYSRDEQFF	TGTGCCATCAGCTCCGGGACAGGGTACAGTAGGGATGAGCAGTTCTTC
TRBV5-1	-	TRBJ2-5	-	CASSLDLYSGRQETQYF	TGCGCCAGCAGCTTGGATCTTTATTCGGGTCGCCAAGAGACCCAGTACTTC
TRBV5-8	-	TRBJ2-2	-	CASSLAVAGELFF	TGTGCCAGCAGCTTGGCGGTCGCCGGGGAGCTGTTTTTT
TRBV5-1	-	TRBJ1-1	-	CASSLGGQDDSEAFF	TGCGCCAGCAGCTTGGGGGGGCAGGACGATTCTGAAGCTTTCTTT
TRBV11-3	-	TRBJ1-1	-	CASSLDESGNTEAFF	TGTGCCAGCAGCTTAGATGAGTCAGGGAACACTGAAGCTTTCTTT
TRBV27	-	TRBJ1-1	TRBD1	CASSFQGASAEAFF	TGTGCCAGCAGTTTTCAGGGGGCTAGTGCTGAAGCTTTCTTT
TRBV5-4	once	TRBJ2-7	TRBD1	CASSLGTGGYEQYF	TGTGCCAGCAGCTTGGGGACAGGGGGCTACGAGCAGTACTTC
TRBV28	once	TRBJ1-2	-	CASADSNYGYTF	TGTGCCAGCGCAGATAGTAACTATGGCTACACCTTC
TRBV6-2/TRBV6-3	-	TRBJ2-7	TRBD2	CASSLNSGRVGYEYF	TGTGCCAGCAGCCTCAATAGCGGGAGAGTCGGGTATGAGTACTTC
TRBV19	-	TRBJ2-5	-	CASSSLGNQETQYF	TGTGCCAGTAGTAGTCTGGGGAACCAAGAGACCCAGTACTTC
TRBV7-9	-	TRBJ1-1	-	CASSLDSTEAFF	TGTGCCAGCAGCTTAGATTCCACTGAAGCTTTCTTT
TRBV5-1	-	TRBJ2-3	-	CASSPPRGGTDTQYF	TGCGCCAGCAGCCCGCCGCGGGGAGGAACAGATACGCAGTATTTT
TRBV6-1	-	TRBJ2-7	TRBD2	CASSGPTAGYFYEQYF	TGTGCCAGCAGTGGTCCGACAGCGGGGTATTTTTACGAGCAGTACTTC
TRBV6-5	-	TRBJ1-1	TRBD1	CASSYSSGGLNTEAFF	TGTGCCAGCAGTTACTCCTCAGGGGGCCTGAACACTGAAGCTTTCTTT
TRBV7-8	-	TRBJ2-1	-	CASSSSGSFYNEQFF	TGTGCCAGCAGCTCAAGCGGCAGTTTCTACAATGAGCAGTTCTTC
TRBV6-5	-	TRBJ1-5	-	CASSWRGEGQPQHF	TGTGCCAGCAGTTGGAGGGGGGAAGGTCAGCCCCAGCATTTT
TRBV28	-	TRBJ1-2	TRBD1	CASSSHGGQGRYGYTF	TGTGCCAGCAGTTCCCATGGGGGACAGGGACGGTATGGCTACACCTTC
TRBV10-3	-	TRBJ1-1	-	CAISGELNTEAFF	TGTGCCATCAGTGGGGAGTTGAACACTGAAGCTTTCTTT
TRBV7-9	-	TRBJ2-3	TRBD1	CASSLARGRTDTQYF	TGTGCCAGCAGCTTAGCAAGGGGGCGCACAGATACGCAGTATTTT
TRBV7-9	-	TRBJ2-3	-	CASSINDPLGPSTDTQYF	TGTGCCAGCAGCATAAACGATCCACTGGGGCCAAGCACAGATACGCAGTATTTT
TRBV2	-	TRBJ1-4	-	CATTKGVWDEKLFF	TGTGCCACTACCAAGGGGGTCTGGGATGAAAAACTGTTTTTT
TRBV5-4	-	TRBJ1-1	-	CASSVQGDESTEAFF	TGTGCCAGCAGCGTGCAGGGTGACGAAAGCACTGAAGCTTTCTTT
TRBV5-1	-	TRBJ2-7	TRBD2	CASSLAGRGFYYEQYF	TGCGCCAGCAGCTTGGCCGGGAGGGGATTTTACTACGAGCAGTACTTC
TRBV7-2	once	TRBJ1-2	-	CASSLQVSRGYTF	TGTGCCAGCAGCTTACAGGTCTCACGGGGCTACACCTTC
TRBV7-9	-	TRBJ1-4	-	CASSLEQVAKLFF	TGTGCCAGCAGCTTAGAACAGGTGGCAAAACTTTTTTTT
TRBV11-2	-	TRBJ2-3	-	CASSFLGAIASATQYF	TGTGCCAGCAGCTTTTTGGGGGCTATCGCCTCAGCTACGCAGTATTTT
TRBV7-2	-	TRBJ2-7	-	CASSRLSGTVGEQYF	TGTGCCAGCAGCCGGTTGTCGGGGACTGTGGGGGAGCAGTACTTC
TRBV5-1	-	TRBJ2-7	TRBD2	CASSLVASGKNSYEQYF	TGCGCCAGCAGCTTGGTAGCCAGCGGGAAGAACTCCTACGAGCAGTACTTC
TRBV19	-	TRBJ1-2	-	CASSIVRGADYGYTF	TGTGCCAGTAGTATAGTGAGGGGCGCGGACTATGGCTACACCTTC
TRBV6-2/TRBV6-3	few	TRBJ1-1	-	CASSSRLDGNTEAFF	TGTGCCAGCAGTTCCCGATTGGACGGCAACACTGAAGCTTTCTTT
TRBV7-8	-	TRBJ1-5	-	CASSLAGGENQPQHF	TGTGCCAGCAGCTTAGCAGGGGGTGAAAATCAGCCCCAGCATTTT
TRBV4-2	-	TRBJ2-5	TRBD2	CASSQELAGGENQETQYF	TGTGCCAGCAGCCAAGAACTAGCGGGGGGCGAAAACCAAGAGACCCAGTACTTC
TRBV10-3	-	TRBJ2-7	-	CAISETMGHYEQYF	TGTGCCATCAGTGAGACCATGGGACACTACGAGCAGTACTTC
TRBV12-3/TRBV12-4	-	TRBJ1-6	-	CASSLATRTTLHF	TGTGCCAGCAGTTTAGCAACTAGAACCACCCTCCACTTT
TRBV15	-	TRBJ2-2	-	CATSRGGTNTGELFF	TGTGCCACCAGCAGAGGAGGGACGAACACCGGGGAGCTGTTTTTT
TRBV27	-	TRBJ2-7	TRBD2	CASSLSPLGGVQYEQYF	TGTGCCAGCAGTTTATCCCCCCTTGGGGGGGTCCAGTACGAGCAGTACTTC
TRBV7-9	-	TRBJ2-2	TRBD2	CASSSLRNSGSVGTGELFF	TGTGCCAGCAGCTCCCTCCGAAATAGCGGGAGTGTGGGCACCGGGGAGCTGTTTTTT
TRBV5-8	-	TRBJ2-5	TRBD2	CASSLGLAGDETQYF	TGTGCCAGCAGCTTGGGACTAGCGGGGGATGAGACCCAGTACTTC
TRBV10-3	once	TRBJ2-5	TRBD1	CAIRPQGAEETQYF	TGTGCCATCAGACCACAGGGGGCGGAAGAGACCCAGTACTTC
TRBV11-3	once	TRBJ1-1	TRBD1	CASSSQGGQTEAFF	TGTGCCAGCAGCTCACAGGGGGGTCAGACTGAAGCTTTCTTT
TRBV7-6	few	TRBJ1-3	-	CASSHNIGGSGNTIYF	TGTGCCAGCAGCCACAACATAGGCGGCTCTGGAAACACCATATATTTT